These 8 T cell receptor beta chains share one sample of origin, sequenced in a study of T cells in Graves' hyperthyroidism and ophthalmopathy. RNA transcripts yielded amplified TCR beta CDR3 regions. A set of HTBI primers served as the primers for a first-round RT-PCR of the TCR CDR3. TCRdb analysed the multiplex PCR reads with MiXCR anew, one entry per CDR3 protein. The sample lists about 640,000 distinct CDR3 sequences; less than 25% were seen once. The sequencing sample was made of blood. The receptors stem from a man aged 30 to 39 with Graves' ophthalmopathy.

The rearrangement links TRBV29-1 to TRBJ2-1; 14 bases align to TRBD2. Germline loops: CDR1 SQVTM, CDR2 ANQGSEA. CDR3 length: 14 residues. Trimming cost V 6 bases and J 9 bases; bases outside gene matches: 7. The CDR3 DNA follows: TGCAGCGTACGACTAGCGGGAGGGCCGGGTGAGCAGTTCTTC. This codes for CSVRLAGGPGEQFF.

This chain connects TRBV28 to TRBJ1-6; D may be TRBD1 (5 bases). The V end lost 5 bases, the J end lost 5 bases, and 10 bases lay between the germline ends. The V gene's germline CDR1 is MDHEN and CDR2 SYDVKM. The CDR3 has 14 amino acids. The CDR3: CASSQGLNNSPLHF. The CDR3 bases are TGTGCCAGCAGTCAGGGACTTAATAATTCACCCCTCCACTTT.

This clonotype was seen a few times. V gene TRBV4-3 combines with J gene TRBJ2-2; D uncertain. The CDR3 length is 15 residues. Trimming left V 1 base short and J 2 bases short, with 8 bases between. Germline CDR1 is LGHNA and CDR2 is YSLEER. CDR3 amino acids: CASSQARVNTGELFF. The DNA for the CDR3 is TGCGCCAGCAGCCAAGCAAGGGTTAACACCGGGGAGCTGTTTTTT.

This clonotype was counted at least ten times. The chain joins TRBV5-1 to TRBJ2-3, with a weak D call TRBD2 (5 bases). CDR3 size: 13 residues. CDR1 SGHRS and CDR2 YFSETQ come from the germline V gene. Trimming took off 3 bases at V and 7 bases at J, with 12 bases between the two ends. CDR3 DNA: TGCGCCAGCAGCTCGTCCGTCGGGAATACGCAGTATTTT. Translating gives CASSSSVGNTQYF.

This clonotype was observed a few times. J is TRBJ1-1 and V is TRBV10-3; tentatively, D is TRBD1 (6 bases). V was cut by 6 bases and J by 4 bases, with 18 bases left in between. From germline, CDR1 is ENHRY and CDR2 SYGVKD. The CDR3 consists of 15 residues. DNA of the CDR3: TGTGCCATCAGAGACAGGCTGGAGGCGGGCACTGAAGCTTTCTTT. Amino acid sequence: CAIRDRLEAGTEAFF.

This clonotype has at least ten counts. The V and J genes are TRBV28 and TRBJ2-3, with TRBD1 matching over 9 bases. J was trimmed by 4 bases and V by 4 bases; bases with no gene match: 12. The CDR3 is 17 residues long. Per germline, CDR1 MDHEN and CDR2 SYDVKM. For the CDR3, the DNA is TGTGCCAGCAGTTATCATGGACAGGGGCTGCGGGCAGATACGCAGTATTTT. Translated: CASSYHGQGLRADTQYF.

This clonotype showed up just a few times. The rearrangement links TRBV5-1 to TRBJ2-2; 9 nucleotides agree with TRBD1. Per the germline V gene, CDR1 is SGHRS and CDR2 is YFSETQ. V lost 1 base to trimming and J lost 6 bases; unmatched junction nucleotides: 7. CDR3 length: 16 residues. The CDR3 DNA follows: TGCGCCAGCAGCTTGTTGGGACAGGGTATTCCCGGGGAGCTGTTTTTT. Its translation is CASSLLGQGIPGELFF. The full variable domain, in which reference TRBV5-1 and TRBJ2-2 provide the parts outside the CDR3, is KAGVTQTPRYLIKTRGQQVTLSCSPISGHRSVSWYQQTPGQGLQFLFEYFSETQRNKGNFPGRFSGRQFSNSRSEMNVSTLELGDSALYLCASSLLGQGIPGELFFGEGSRLTVL.

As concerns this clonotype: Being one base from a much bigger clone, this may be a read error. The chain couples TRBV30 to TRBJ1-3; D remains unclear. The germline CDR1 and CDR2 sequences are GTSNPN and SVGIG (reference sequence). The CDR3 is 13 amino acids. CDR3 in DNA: TGTGCCTGGAGTCATTTGTCTGGAGACACCATATATTTT. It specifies CAWSHLSGDTIYF.